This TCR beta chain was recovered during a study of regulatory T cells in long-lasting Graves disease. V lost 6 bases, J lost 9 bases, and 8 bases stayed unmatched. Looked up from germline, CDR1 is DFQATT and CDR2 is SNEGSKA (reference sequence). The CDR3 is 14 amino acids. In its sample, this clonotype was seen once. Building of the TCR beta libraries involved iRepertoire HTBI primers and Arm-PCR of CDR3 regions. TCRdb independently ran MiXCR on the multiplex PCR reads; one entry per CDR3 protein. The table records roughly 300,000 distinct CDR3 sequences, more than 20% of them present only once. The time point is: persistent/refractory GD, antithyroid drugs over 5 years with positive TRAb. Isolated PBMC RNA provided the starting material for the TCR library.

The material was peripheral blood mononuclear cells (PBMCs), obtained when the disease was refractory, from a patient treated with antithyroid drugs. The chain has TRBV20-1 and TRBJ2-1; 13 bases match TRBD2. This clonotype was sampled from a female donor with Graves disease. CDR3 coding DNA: TGCAGTGCGATGACTAGCGGGAGGACTGTTGAGCAGTTCTTC. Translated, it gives CSAMTSGRTVEQFF.